Given below is one TCR beta chain in context. Its antigen is still unknown. The sample is drawn from a study of cytomegalovirus exposure and HLA in healthy donors. Primers: 60 Vbeta forward and 13 Jbeta reverse. Profiling relied on immunoSEQ multiplex PCR, and the TCRdb table lists in-frame clones only, not all of them. This sample's table has about 160,000 clones. Study-wide findings and caveats: Later work found that TCR association rates differed between HLA loci; DRB1 had the most and HLA-C the fewest. TCR beta V- and J-gene trimming was later associated with a missense DCLRE1C variant.

The specimen was PBMCs. This TCR was recovered from a man aged 25 to 40 in good health and CMV-seronegative.

The CDR3 nucleotides are TGTGCCAGAAGCTTGTTCCCGGGTGGGCAGCCCCAGCATTTT. Translating it yields CARSLFPGGQPQHF. The genes are TRBV5-3 and TRBJ1-5; unclear D gene. TRBV5-3 counts as an open reading frame of uncertain function. The CDR3 extends over 14 amino acids. The ends were cut back, 1 base at V and 7 bases at J, with 12 bases in the middle.